This entry is about one T cell receptor beta chain. This sample is drawn from a study of blood T cell repertoires in COVID-19. The germline CDR1 and CDR2 sequences are SGHAT and FQNNGV. J lost 6 bases, V lost 5 bases, and 3 bases had no gene match. The CDR3 runs 12 residues. Method: immunoSEQ multiplex PCR; TCRdb's copy keeps in-frame clones and lacks some. The sample records just over 300,000 clones, 70% to 90% being singletons. Participants, about 18 to 89 years old, spanned more than 20 US areas. Self-reported history from a screening survey and questionnaire set each donor's cohort. Donors in Cohort 3 counted as recovered after two negative PCRs, clearance, or symptom resolution.

The clonotype comes from a man younger than 40 who had recovered from COVID-19. The material sequenced was PBMCs or T cells enriched from blood (not recorded which). This chain joins TRBV11-2 and TRBJ1-2; 7 bases map to TRBD1. CDR3 residues: CASSRQGDGYTF. The CDR3 region has the DNA TGTGCCAGCAGCAGACAGGGAGATGGCTACACCTTC. The entire variable domain, with the rest obtained from reference TRBV11-2 and TRBJ1-2, is as follows: EAGVAQSPRYKIIEKRQSVAFWCNPISGHATLYWYQQILGQGPKLLIQFQNNGVVDDSQLPKDRFSAERLKGVDSTLKIQPAKLEDSAVYLCASSRQGDGYTFGSGTRLTVV.